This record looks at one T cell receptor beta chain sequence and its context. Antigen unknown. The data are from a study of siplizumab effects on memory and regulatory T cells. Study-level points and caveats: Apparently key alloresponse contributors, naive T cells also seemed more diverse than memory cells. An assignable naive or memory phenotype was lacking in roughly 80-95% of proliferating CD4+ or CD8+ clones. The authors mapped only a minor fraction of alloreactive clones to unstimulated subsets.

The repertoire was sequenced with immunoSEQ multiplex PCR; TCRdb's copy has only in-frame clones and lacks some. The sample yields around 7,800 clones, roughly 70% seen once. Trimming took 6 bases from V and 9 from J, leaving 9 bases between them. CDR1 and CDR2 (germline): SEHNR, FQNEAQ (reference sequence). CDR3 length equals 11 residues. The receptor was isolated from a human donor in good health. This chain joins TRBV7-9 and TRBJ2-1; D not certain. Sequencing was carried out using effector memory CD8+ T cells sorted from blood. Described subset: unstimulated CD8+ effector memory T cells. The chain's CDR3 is CASSLHSEQFF. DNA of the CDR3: TGTGCCAGCAGTCTACATAGTGAGCAGTTCTTC.